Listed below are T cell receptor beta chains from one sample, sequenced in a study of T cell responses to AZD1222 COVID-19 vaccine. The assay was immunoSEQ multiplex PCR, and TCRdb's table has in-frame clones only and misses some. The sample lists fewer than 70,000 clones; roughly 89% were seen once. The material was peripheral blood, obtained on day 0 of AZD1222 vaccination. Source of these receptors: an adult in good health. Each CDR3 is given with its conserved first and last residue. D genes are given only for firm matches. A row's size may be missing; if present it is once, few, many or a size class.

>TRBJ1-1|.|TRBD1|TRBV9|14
CASSRTGGNTEAFF
TGTGCCAGCTCCCGGACAGGGGGGAACACTGAAGCTTTCTTT
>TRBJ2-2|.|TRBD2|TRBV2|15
CASSASGGNTGELFF
TGTGCCAGCAGCGCCAGCGGGGGGAACACCGGGGAGCTGTTTTTT
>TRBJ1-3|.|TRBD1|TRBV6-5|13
CASRGTGTDTIYF
TGTGCCAGCAGGGGGACAGGGACGGACACCATATATTTT
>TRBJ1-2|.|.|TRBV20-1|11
CTADSNYGYTF
TGCACCGCCGACAGTAACTATGGCTACACCTTC
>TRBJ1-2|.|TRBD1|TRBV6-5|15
CASSFSGTGTYGYTF
TGTGCCAGCAGTTTTTCCGGGACAGGGACTTATGGCTACACCTTC
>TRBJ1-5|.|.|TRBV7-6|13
CASSTQYNQPQHF
TGTGCCAGCAGCACTCAATACAATCAGCCCCAGCATTTT
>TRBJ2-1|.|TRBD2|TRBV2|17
CASTTSPGLASYNEQFF
TGTGCCAGCACCACTTCCCCGGGACTAGCATCATACAATGAGCAGTTCTTC
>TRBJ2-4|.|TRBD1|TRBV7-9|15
CASSLALRDRNIQYF
TGTGCCAGCAGCTTAGCCCTCCGGGACAGGAACATTCAGTACTTC
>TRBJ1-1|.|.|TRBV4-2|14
CASSQGTVNTEAFF
TGTGCCAGCAGCCAAGGGACGGTGAACACTGAAGCTTTCTTT
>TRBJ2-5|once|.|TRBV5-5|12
CASSYWKETQYF
TGTGCCAGCAGTTACTGGAAAGAGACCCAGTACTTC
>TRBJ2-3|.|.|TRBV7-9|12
CASFQDTDTQYF
TGTGCCAGCTTCCAGGATACAGATACGCAGTATTTT